These T cell receptor beta chains were read from a single sample in a study of cytomegalovirus exposure and HLA in healthy donors. Profiling relied on immunoSEQ multiplex PCR, and the TCRdb table lists in-frame clones only, not all of them. Of about 82,000 clones detected, 70% to 85% appear once; the ten largest clones hold around an eighth. Sequenced input: PBMCs. The source is a human donor in good health. Each CDR3 is given with its conserved first and last residue. A D gene is named only where the DNA matches it firmly. The size of a clone is reported for some rows only, either as once, few or many, or as a class for expanded clones.

v_call	d_call	clone_size	j_call	cdr3_aa	cdr3_nt
TRBV14	TRBD1	once	TRBJ1-2	CASSRDRAAFNGYTF	TGTGCCAGCAGCCGCGACAGGGCAGCCTTCAATGGCTACACCTTC
TRBV5-1	TRBD2	-	TRBJ2-1	CASSPGTSGRGNEQFF	TGCGCCAGCAGCCCTGGGACTAGCGGGAGAGGGAATGAGCAGTTCTTC
TRBV15	TRBD1	once	TRBJ1-4	CATSRRGQQREKLFF	TGTGCCACCAGCAGACGGGGACAGCAGAGGGAAAAACTGTTTTTT
TRBV18	-	-	TRBJ2-7	CASSPVTTSDEQYF	TGTGCCAGCTCACCAGTCACCACGTCGGACGAGCAGTACTTC
TRBV5-4	-	-	TRBJ1-1	CASSEVWNTEAFF	TGTGCCAGCAGCGAGGTCTGGAACACTGAAGCTTTCTTT
TRBV5-4	TRBD2	-	TRBJ2-7	CASSLGGGAGKNEQYF	TGTGCCAGCAGCTTGGGCGGGGGAGCGGGGAAGAACGAGCAGTACTTC
TRBV12-5	-	-	TRBJ2-2	CASGSILEGELFF	TGTGCTAGTGGTTCCATACTCGAAGGGGAGCTGTTTTTT
TRBV7-9	-	few	TRBJ1-2	CASSLDGGGGYTF	TGTGCCAGCAGCTTAGATGGGGGAGGCGGCTACACCTTC
TRBV7-9	-	-	TRBJ2-6	CASSYRKASGANVLTF	TGTGCCAGCAGTTACCGTAAAGCCTCTGGGGCCAACGTCCTGACTTTC
TRBV19	-	-	TRBJ1-1	CASSISGVKEAFF	TGTGCCAGTAGTATATCAGGGGTTAAAGAAGCTTTCTTT
TRBV5-1	TRBD1	-	TRBJ2-5	CASSSDRGGEGETQYF	TGCGCCAGCAGCTCGGACAGGGGAGGCGAGGGAGAGACCCAGTACTTC
TRBV5-1	-	-	TRBJ1-5	CASSLGEGQPQHF	TGCGCCAGCAGCTTGGGAGAGGGACAGCCCCAGCATTTT
TRBV5-1	TRBD2	once	TRBJ2-3	CASSFSSGGTTDTQYF	TGCGCCAGCAGCTTCTCTAGCGGGGGGACCACAGATACGCAGTATTTT
TRBV13	TRBD2	-	TRBJ2-1	CASSTIAGKGFGEQFF	TGTGCCAGCAGTACTATAGCGGGGAAGGGGTTCGGTGAGCAGTTCTTC
TRBV19	-	-	TRBJ1-1	CASKNTEAFF	TGTGCCAGCAAGAACACTGAAGCTTTCTTT
TRBV5-8	-	-	TRBJ1-6	CASSLEGPSPLHF	TGTGCCAGCAGCTTGGAGGGGCCGTCACCCCTCCACTTT
TRBV14	TRBD1	-	TRBJ2-2	CASSHATGKTTGELFF	TGTGCCAGCAGCCATGCGACAGGGAAGACTACCGGGGAGCTGTTTTTT